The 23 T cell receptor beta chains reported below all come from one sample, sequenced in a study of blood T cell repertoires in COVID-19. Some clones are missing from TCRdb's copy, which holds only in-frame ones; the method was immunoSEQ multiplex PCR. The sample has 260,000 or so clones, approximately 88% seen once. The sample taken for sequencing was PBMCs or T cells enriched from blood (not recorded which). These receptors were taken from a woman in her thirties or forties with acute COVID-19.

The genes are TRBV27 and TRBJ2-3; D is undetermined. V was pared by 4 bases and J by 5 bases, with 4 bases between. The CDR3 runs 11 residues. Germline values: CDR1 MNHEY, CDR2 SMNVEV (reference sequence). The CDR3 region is CASSSQDTQYF. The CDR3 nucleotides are TGTGCCAGCAGTTCACAAGATACGCAGTATTTT.

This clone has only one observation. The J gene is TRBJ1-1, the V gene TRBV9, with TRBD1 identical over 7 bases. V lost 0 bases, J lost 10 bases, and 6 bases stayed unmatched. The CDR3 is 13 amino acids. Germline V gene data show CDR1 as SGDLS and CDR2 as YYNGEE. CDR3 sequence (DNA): TGTGCCAGCAGCGTAGGGGATAGGGGGCCAGCTTTCTTT. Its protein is CASSVGDRGPAFF.

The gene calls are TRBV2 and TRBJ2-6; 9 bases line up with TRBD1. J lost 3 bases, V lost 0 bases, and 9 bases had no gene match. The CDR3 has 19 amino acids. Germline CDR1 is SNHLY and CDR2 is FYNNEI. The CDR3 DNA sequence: TGTGCCAGCAGTGAAGCCCGGGACAGGGTAGGGCTTGGGGCCAACGTCCTGACTTTC. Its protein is CASSEARDRVGLGANVLTF. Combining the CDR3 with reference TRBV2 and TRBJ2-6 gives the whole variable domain EPEVTQTPSHQVTQMGQEVILRCVPISNHLYFYWYRQILGQKVEFLVSFYNNEISEKSEIFDDQFSVERPDGSNFTLKIRSTKLEDSAMYFCASSEARDRVGLGANVLTFGAGSRLTVL.

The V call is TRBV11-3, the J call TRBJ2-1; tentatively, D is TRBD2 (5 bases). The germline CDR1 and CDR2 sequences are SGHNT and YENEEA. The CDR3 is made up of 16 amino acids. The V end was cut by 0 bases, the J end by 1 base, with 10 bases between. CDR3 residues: CASSLDLGVSYNEQFF. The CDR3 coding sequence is TGTGCCAGCAGCTTAGATTTGGGAGTTTCCTACAATGAGCAGTTCTTC.

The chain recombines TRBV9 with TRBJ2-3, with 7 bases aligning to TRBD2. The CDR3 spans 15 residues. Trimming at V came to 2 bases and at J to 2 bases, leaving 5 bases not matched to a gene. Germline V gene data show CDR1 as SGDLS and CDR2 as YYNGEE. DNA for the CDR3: TGTGCCAGCAGCGTCAGACTAGCAGCCACAGATACGCAGTATTTT. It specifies CASSVRLAATDTQYF. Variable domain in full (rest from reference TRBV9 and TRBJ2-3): DSGVTQTPKHLITATGQRVTLRCSPRSGDLSVYWYQQSLDQGLQFLIQYYNGEERAKGNILERFSAQQFPDLHSELNLSSLELGDSALYFCASSVRLAATDTQYFGPGTRLTVL.

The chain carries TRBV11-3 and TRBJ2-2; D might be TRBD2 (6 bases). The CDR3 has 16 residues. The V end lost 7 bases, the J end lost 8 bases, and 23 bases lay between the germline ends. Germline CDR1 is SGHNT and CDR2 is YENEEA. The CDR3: CASTIPEGLNGGELFF. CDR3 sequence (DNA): TGTGCCAGCACCATCCCCGAGGGACTCAATGGAGGGGAGCTGTTTTTT. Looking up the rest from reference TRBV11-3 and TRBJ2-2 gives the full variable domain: EAGVVQSPRYKIIEKKQPVAFWCNPISGHNTLYWYLQNLGQGPELLIRYENEEAVDDSQLPKDRFSAERLKGVDSTLKIQPAELGDSAVYLCASTIPEGLNGGELFFGEGSRLTVL.

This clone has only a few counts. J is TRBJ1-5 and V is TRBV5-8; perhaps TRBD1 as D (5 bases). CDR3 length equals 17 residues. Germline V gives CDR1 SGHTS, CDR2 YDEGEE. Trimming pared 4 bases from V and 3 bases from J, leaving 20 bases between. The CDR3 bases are TGTGCCAGCAGCCTCACCCCATGGGGGGGTGCCAATCAGCCCCAGCATTTT. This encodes CASSLTPWGGANQPQHF.

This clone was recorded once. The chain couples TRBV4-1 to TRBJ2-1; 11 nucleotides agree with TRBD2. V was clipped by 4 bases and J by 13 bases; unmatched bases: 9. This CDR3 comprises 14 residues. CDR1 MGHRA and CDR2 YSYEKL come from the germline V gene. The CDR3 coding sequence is TGCGCCAGCAGCCCCCGGGGTAGCGGGAGGGTACAGTTCTTC. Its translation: CASSPRGSGRVQFF.

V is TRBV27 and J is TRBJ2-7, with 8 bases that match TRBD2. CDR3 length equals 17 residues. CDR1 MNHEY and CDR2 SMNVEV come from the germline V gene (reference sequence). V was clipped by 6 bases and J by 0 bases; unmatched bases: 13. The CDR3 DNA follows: TGTGCCAGCAGAGCCTACGCGGGAGGCGTAAGCTCCTACGAGCAGTACTTC. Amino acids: CASRAYAGGVSSYEQYF.

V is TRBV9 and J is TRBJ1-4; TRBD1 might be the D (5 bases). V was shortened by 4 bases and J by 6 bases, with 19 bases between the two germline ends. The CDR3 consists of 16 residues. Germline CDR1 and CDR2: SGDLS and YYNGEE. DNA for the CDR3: TGTGCCAGCAGCCGCCGTCCGGGACGGGAGCATGAAAAACTGTTTTTT. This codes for CASSRRPGREHEKLFF.

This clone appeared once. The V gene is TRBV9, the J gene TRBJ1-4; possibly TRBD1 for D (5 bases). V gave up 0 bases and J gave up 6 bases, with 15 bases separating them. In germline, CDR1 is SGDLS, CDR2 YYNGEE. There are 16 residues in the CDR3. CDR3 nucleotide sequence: TGTGCCAGCAGCGTAGGGGGCAGCCGGTTTGATGAAAAACTGTTTTTT. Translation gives CASSVGGSRFDEKLFF.

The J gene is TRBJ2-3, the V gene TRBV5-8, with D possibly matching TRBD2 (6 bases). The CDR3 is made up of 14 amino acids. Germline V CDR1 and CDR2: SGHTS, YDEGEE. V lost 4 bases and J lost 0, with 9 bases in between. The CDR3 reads CASSLGTSTDTQYF. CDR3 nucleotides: TGTGCCAGCAGCCTGGGGACTAGCACAGATACGCAGTATTTT.

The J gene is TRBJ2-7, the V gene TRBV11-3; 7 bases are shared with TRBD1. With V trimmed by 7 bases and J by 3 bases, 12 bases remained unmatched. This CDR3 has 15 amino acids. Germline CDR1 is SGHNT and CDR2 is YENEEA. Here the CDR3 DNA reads TGTGCCAGCATAGAGTACGACACAGGGGACTACGAGCAGTACGTC. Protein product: CASIEYDTGDYEQYV.

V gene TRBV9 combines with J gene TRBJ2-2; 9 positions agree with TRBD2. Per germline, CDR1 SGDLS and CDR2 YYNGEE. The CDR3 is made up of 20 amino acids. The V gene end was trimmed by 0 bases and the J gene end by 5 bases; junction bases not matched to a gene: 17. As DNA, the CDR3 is TGTGCCAGCAGCGTAGACCACAAAGTCGGGACTAGCCGTAAGACCGGGGAGCTGTTTTTT. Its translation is CASSVDHKVGTSRKTGELFF.

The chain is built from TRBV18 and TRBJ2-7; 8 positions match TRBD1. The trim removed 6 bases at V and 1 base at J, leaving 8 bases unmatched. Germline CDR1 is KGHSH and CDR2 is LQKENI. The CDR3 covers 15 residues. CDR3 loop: CASSPSRQGSYEQYV. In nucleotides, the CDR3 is TGTGCCAGCTCGCCCTCACGACAGGGGTCCTACGAGCAGTACGTC.

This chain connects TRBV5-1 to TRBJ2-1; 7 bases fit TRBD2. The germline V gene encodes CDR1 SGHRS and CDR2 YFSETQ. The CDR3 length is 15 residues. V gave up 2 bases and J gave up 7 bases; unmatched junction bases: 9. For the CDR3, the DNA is TGCGCCAGCAGCTTCGGCGGGAGTGGTCGTAATGAGCAGTTCTTC. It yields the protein CASSFGGSGRNEQFF.

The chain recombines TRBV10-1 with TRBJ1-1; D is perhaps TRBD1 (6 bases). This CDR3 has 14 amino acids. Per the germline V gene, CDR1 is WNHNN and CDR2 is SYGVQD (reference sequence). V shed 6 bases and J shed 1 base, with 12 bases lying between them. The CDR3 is CASREDRWNTEAFF. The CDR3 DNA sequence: TGCGCCAGCAGGGAGGACAGATGGAACACTGAAGCTTTCTTT.

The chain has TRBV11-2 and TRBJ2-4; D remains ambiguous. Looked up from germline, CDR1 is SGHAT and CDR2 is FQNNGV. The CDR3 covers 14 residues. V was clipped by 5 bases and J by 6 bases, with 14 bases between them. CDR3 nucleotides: TGTGCCAGCAGCCCGACCCATGCAGGAAACATTCAGTACTTC. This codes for CASSPTHAGNIQYF.

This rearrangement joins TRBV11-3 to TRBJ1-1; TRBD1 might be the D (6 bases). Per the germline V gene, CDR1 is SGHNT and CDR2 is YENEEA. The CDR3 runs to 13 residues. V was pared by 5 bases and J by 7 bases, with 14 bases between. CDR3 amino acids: CASSPRTAFEAFF. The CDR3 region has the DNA TGTGCCAGCAGCCCCCGGACAGCGTTTGAAGCTTTCTTT. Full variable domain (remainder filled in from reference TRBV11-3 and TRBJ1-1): EAGVVQSPRYKIIEKKQPVAFWCNPISGHNTLYWYLQNLGQGPELLIRYENEEAVDDSQLPKDRFSAERLKGVDSTLKIQPAELGDSAVYLCASSPRTAFEAFFGQGTRLTVV.

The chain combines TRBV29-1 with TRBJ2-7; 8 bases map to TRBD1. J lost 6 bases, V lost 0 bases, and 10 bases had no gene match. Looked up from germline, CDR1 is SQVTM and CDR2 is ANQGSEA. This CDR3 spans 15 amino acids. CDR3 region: CSVEDRGDRGPEQYF. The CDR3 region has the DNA TGCAGCGTTGAAGATCGAGGAGACAGGGGCCCCGAGCAGTACTTC.

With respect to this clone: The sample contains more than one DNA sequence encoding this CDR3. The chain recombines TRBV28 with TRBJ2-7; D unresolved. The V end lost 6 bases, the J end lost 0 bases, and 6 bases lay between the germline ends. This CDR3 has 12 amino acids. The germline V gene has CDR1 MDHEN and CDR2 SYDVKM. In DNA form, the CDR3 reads TGTGCCAGCAGCCTCCTCTCCTACGAGCAGTACTTC. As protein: CASSLLSYEQYF.

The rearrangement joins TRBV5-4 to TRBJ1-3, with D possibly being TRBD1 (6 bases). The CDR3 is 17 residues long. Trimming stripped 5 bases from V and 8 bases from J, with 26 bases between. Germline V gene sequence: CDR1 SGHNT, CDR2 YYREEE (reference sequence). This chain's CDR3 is CASSLPLGAGGIDTIYF. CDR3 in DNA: TGTGCCAGCAGTTTACCTTTGGGGGCAGGTGGGATAGACACCATATATTTT.

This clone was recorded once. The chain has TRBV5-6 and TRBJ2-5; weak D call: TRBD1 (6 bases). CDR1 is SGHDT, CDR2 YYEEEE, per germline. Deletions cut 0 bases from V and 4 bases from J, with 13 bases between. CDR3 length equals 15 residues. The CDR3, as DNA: TGTGCCAGCAGCTTGGTATGGGGGCTCGGAGAGACCCAGTACTTC. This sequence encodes CASSLVWGLGETQYF. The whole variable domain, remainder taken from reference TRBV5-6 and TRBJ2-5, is DAGVTQSPTHLIKTRGQQVTLRCSPKSGHDTVSWYQQALGQGPQFIFQYYEEEERQRGNFPDRFSGHQFPNYSSELNVNALLLGDSALYLCASSLVWGLGETQYFGPGTRLLVL.